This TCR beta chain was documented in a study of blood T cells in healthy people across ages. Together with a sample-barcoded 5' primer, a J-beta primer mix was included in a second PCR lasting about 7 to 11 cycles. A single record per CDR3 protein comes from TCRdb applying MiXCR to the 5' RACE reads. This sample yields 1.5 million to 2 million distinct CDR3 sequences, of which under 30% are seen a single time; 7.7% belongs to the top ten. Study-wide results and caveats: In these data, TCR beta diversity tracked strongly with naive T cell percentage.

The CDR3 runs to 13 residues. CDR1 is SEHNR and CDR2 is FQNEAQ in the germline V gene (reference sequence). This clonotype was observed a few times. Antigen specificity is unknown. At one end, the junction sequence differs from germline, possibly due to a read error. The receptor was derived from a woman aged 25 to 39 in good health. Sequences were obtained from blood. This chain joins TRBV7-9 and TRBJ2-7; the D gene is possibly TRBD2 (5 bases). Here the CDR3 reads CVSSPRTGYEQYF. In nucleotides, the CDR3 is TGTGTCAGCAGCCCCAGGACTGGCTACGAGCAGTACTTC.